Presented here are 25 T cell receptor beta chains from one specimen sequenced in a study of spatial heterogeneity in lung cancer. Each CDR3 protein gets one entry after TCRdb re-called the 5' RACE reads with MiXCR. The sample includes about 26,000 distinct CDR3 sequences, about 13% of them seen just once. Indicated time point: sample taken at primary tumor resection. Unsorted whole RNA samples from tumor, nontumor lung or frozen PBMC were sequenced. The sample consisted of PBMCs, taken at surgery. The receptors were sampled from a female donor with early-stage non-small cell lung cancer.

This clonotype was detected ten times or more. The chain recombines TRBV3-1 with TRBJ2-1, with D tentatively TRBD2 (5 bases). The CDR3 is made up of 15 amino acids. Trimming pared 2 bases from V and 2 bases from J, leaving 10 bases between. From germline, CDR1 is LGHDT and CDR2 YNNKEL (reference sequence). In DNA, the CDR3 is TGTGCCAGCAGCCAATCTAAGGGAGCCTACAATGAGCAGTTCTTC. It encodes CASSQSKGAYNEQFF.

This clonotype was seen only a few times. The chain couples TRBV29-1 to TRBJ2-5; possibly TRBD1 for D (6 bases). The CDR3 extends over 13 amino acids. Germline values: CDR1 SQVTM, CDR2 ANQGSEA. The germline V and J ends were trimmed by 4 bases and 5 bases, with 14 bases remaining between them. The CDR3 loop reads CSVGAVQGETQYF. CDR3 DNA: TGCAGCGTTGGGGCAGTACAGGGTGAGACCCAGTACTTC.

In this sample, this clonotype turned up many times. The chain recombines TRBV12-3 or TRBV12-4 with TRBJ2-6, with TRBD1 matching over 7 bases. The CDR3 extends over 15 amino acids. Germline trimming cut 7 bases from V and 1 base from J; bases unmatched to any gene: 4. The CDR3 nucleotides are TGTGCCAGCACCCTACAGGGGTCTGGGGCCAACGTCCTGACTTTC. It encodes CASTLQGSGANVLTF.

Comment on this clonotype: This may be a read error, as it is one base from a much larger clone. The gene calls are TRBV24-1 and TRBJ1-5, with unresolved D. The germline V gene has CDR1 KGHDR and CDR2 SFDVKD. The length of the CDR3 is 13 residues. The CDR3 here is CVTSAATNQPQHF. CDR3 sequence (DNA): TGTGTCACCAGTGCCGCGACCAATCAGCCCCAGCATTTT.

This clonotype was counted at least ten times. The rearrangement uses TRBV20-1 and TRBJ2-7; 11 nucleotides align to TRBD1. The germline V gene has CDR1 DFQATT and CDR2 SNEGSKA (reference sequence). V shed 4 bases, J shed 1 base, and the junction held 3 bases outside the gene matches. The CDR3 is 14 residues long. The CDR3 DNA reads TGCAGTGCTACCGGGACAGGGGGGTCCTACGAGCAGTACGTC. Protein product: CSATGTGGSYEQYV.

This rearrangement joins TRBV20-1 to TRBJ1-2, with D hard to call. This CDR3 spans 13 amino acids. Germline assignment: CDR1 DFQATT and CDR2 SNEGSKA (reference sequence). Trimming pared 1 base from V and 4 bases from J, leaving 10 bases between. CDR3 loop: CSARGGGGYGYTF. The DNA for the CDR3 is TGCAGTGCTAGAGGCGGCGGCGGCTATGGCTACACCTTC.

This clonotype has a count of ten or more. The chain couples TRBV7-9 to TRBJ2-7; D possibly corresponds to TRBD1 (6 bases). Trimming stripped 5 bases from V and 6 bases from J, with 14 bases between. The CDR3 length is 13 residues. Germline lookup yields CDR1 SEHNR and CDR2 FQNEAQ (reference sequence). The CDR3 reads CASSPSSGAEQYV. The CDR3 bases are TGTGCCAGCAGCCCCTCATCAGGGGCCGAGCAGTACGTC.

This clonotype turned up a few times. The chain carries TRBV6-5 and TRBJ2-5, with TRBD1 matching over 8 bases. CDR1 MNHEY and CDR2 SVGAGI come from the germline V gene. The CDR3 extends over 15 amino acids. The ends lost 6 bases at V and 5 bases at J; junction bases unmatched: 11. The CDR3 DNA follows: TGTGCCAGCAGCCGTACAGGGGGTAGATTGGAGACCCAGTACTTC. It specifies CASSRTGGRLETQYF.

This clonotype was seen at least ten times. This chain joins TRBV3-1 and TRBJ2-3; 9 bases match TRBD2. From germline, CDR1 is LGHDT and CDR2 YNNKEL (reference sequence). The CDR3 sequence is 16 residues long. Losses at the gene ends were 2 bases for V and 4 bases for J; bases not matched to a gene: 7. This CDR3 is CASSQLAGVSADTQYF. The CDR3 bases are TGTGCCAGCAGCCAATTAGCGGGAGTGAGCGCAGATACGCAGTATTTT.

This clonotype was observed at least ten times. This chain connects TRBV13 to TRBJ2-3; the match to TRBD2 covers 9 bases. There are 18 residues in the CDR3. CDR1 is PRHDT, CDR2 FYEKMQ, per germline (reference sequence). V was pared by 4 bases and J by 4 bases, with 15 bases of the junction left unmatched. DNA for the CDR3: TGTGCCAGCAGCTCCGCAGCGTCTAGCGGGGCTTCCGCAGATACGCAGTATTTT. Translating it yields CASSSAASSGASADTQYF.

Concerning this clonotype itself: Since a much larger clone is just one base distant, this may be a read error. The CDR3 end shows no conserved phenylalanine or tryptophan, and so a read error is likely. V gene TRBV4-3 combines with J gene TRBJ2-1; no clear D. Germline V gene lookup returns CDR1 LGHNA and CDR2 YSLEER. V was trimmed by 0 bases and J by 11 bases, leaving 8 bases between them. The CDR3 sequence is 12 residues long. The CDR3 protein is CASSQDRVQQFY. The CDR3 DNA is TGCGCCAGCAGCCAAGATCGGGTCCAGCAGTTCTAC.

This clonotype occurred many times. The V gene is TRBV18, the J gene TRBJ1-5, with 7 bases that match TRBD1. The CDR3 loop spans 15 amino acids. V gave up 6 bases and J gave up 0 bases; unmatched junction bases: 5. The germline CDR1 and CDR2 sequences are KGHSH and LQKENI. The CDR3 here is CASSSGGASNQPQHF. CDR3 in DNA: TGTGCCAGCTCCTCAGGGGGGGCTAGCAATCAGCCCCAGCATTTT.

This clonotype occurred many times. V and J are TRBV6-6 and TRBJ2-7; TRBD1 agrees at 8 bases. Unmatched junction bases numbered 18, after V lost 6 bases and J lost 5 bases. CDR1 and CDR2 (germline): MNHNY, SVGAGI (reference sequence). The CDR3 contains 17 residues. Here the CDR3 DNA reads TGTGCCAGCAGCCTACACGGGTCACTCAGGACAGGGAACGAGCAGTACTTC. Translated, it gives CASSLHGSLRTGNEQYF.

The table lists this clonotype with many counts. This chain connects TRBV2 to TRBJ2-2, with 10 bases that match TRBD2. CDR3 length: 14 amino acids. Germline loops: CDR1 SNHLY, CDR2 FYNNEI. V lost 2 bases and J lost 6; bases outside the gene matches: 0. The CDR3 here is CASSELAGAGELFF. CDR3 sequence (DNA): TGTGCCAGCAGTGAACTAGCGGGGGCCGGGGAGCTGTTTTTT.

This clonotype was detected ten times or more. The chain combines TRBV6-5 with TRBJ2-2; possibly TRBD1 for D (5 bases). CDR1 is MNHEY, CDR2 SVGAGI, per germline. The CDR3 length is 14 residues. V was clipped by 5 bases and J by 5 bases, with 12 bases between them. The CDR3 reads CASSRTLRTGELFF. The CDR3 DNA follows: TGTGCCAGCAGTAGGACATTGAGGACCGGGGAGCTGTTTTTT.

Points on this clonotype: A much larger clone differs from this one at a single base, so this may be a read error. This chain links TRBV2 with TRBJ1-1; a possible D gene is TRBD1 (6 bases). The CDR3 loop spans 11 amino acids. V gave up 8 bases and J gave up 8 bases, with 12 bases separating them. In germline, CDR1 is SNHLY, CDR2 FYNNEI. In DNA form, the CDR3 reads TGTGCCAGCGGATACGGGACAGAAGCTTTCTTT. Encoded protein: CASGYGTEAFF. Complete variable domain (other parts from reference TRBV2 and TRBJ1-1): EPEVTQTPSHQVTQMGQEVILRCVPISNHLYFYWYRQILGQKVEFLVSFYNNEISEKSEIFDDQFSVERPDGSNFTLKIRSTKLEDSAMYFCASGYGTEAFFGQGTRLTVV.

The chain carries TRBV30 and TRBJ1-1; TRBD1 agrees at 10 bases. The CDR3 sequence is 14 residues long. Germline assignment: CDR1 GTSNPN and CDR2 SVGIG (reference sequence). Trimming at V came to 2 bases and at J to 6 bases, leaving 6 bases not matched to a gene. The CDR3 is CAWSYGQGVSEAFF. The CDR3 DNA sequence: TGTGCCTGGAGTTACGGACAGGGGGTATCTGAAGCTTTCTTT.

This clonotype was seen ten or more times. The V call is TRBV27, the J call TRBJ2-2, with D hard to call. Between the trimmed V and J ends, which lost 2 bases and 4 bases, there was a span of 14 bases. CDR3 length: 16 residues. Germline CDR1 is MNHEY and CDR2 is SMNVEV (reference sequence). This chain's CDR3 is CASSLVWSGPTGELFF. CDR3 nucleotides: TGTGCCAGCAGTTTAGTCTGGTCAGGACCCACCGGGGAGCTGTTTTTT.

At least ten counts were recorded for this clonotype. The genes are TRBV20-1 and TRBJ2-3; D ambiguous. From germline, CDR1 is DFQATT and CDR2 SNEGSKA (reference sequence). The CDR3 spans 15 residues. V lost 2 bases and J lost 0, with 12 bases in between. CDR3: CSARLPRASTDTQYF. The DNA of the CDR3 is TGCAGTGCTAGACTTCCGCGAGCGAGCACAGATACGCAGTATTTT.

This clonotype was counted many times. The J gene is TRBJ2-1, the V gene TRBV19, with TRBD1 matching 11 bases. CDR3 size: 16 residues. J gave up 2 bases and V 4 bases, and 4 bases lay outside the gene matches. Germline-derived CDR1 and CDR2 are LNHDA and SQIVND (reference sequence). The CDR3, as DNA: TGTGCCAGTAGTACCCAGGGACAGGGGGCCTACAATGAGCAGTTCTTC. Amino acid sequence: CASSTQGQGAYNEQFF.

In its sample, this clonotype was seen many times. The rearrangement links TRBV2 to TRBJ1-4; D perhaps matches TRBD1 (6 bases). Looked up from germline, CDR1 is SNHLY and CDR2 is FYNNEI. Trimming took off 5 bases at V and 2 bases at J, with 9 bases between the two ends. The CDR3 sequence is 14 residues long. The CDR3 protein is CASSNQGTNEKLFF. The CDR3 nucleotides are TGTGCCAGCAGTAATCAGGGGACTAATGAAAAACTGTTTTTT.

At least ten counts were recorded for this clonotype. V gene TRBV7-2 combines with J gene TRBJ1-6; the D is unclear. Germline values: CDR1 SGHTA, CDR2 FQGNSA. The germline V and J ends were trimmed by 3 bases and 8 bases, with 8 bases remaining between them. The CDR3 runs 13 residues. The CDR3 spells CASSFSKDSPLHF. The CDR3 region has the DNA TGTGCCAGCAGCTTCTCCAAGGATTCACCCCTCCACTTT.

In this sample, this clonotype turned up many times. V and J are TRBV28 and TRBJ1-5; TRBD1 matches at 8 bases. The trim removed 2 bases at V and 3 bases at J, leaving 9 bases unmatched. Germline V gene data show CDR1 as MDHEN and CDR2 as SYDVKM. This CDR3 has 17 amino acids. In nucleotides, the CDR3 is TGTGCCAGCAGTTTAGCGCCAGACAGGGGCCCCAATCAGCCCCAGCATTTT. Protein: CASSLAPDRGPNQPQHF. The full variable domain, its missing parts supplied by reference TRBV28 and TRBJ1-5, is DVKVTQSSRYLVKRTGEKVFLECVQDMDHENMFWYRQDPGLGLRLIYFSYDVKMKEKGDIPEGYSVSREKKERFSLILESASTNQTSMYLCASSLAPDRGPNQPQHFGDGTRLSIL.

In this sample, this clonotype turned up many times. CDR3 nucleotides: TGTGCCAGCAGTCAGGGGTACACTGAAGCTTTCTTT. This sequence encodes CASSQGYTEAFF. This sequence joins TRBV7-9 and TRBJ1-1, with D possibly matching TRBD1 (6 bases). The CDR3 has 12 amino acids. The germline V gene has CDR1 SEHNR and CDR2 FQNEAQ (reference sequence). The germline V and J ends were trimmed by 6 bases and 3 bases, with 8 bases remaining between them.

The sample holds many counts of this clonotype. The V call is TRBV20-1, the J call TRBJ1-6; D remains unclear. V was pared by 5 bases and J by 9 bases, with 11 bases between. The CDR3 contains 12 residues. Per the germline V gene, CDR1 is DFQATT and CDR2 is SNEGSKA (reference sequence). CDR3 nucleotide sequence: TGCAGTGCTCGGAACGGGGTTTCACCCCTCCACTTT. This encodes CSARNGVSPLHF.